Shown below are 25 T cell receptor beta chains from a single sample sequenced in a study of beta chain features in type 1 diabetes. Study outcomes and limitations: Within each of all four CD4+ subsets, Type 1 diabetes patients had TCRB CDR3s that were moderately but significantly shorter.

Their antigens remain unidentified. Isolated RNA was reverse transcribed in full, so expressed TCRB transcripts were sequenced. Method: immunoSEQ multiplex PCR; TCRdb's copy keeps in-frame clones and lacks some. Counted here are some 660,000 clones, about 14% occurring once; the ten biggest clones make up less than 0.04%. The sample comprised naive CD4+ T cells from blood. Receptors were obtained from a man between 18 and 35 years old with type 1 diabetes.

The chain has TRBV29-1 and TRBJ1-1; D perhaps matches TRBD1 (6 bases). The CDR3 runs 15 residues. V was clipped by 1 base and J by 4 bases, with 16 bases between them. The germline V gene encodes CDR1 SQVTM and CDR2 ANQGSEA. The CDR3 loop reads CSVEGIARGPTEAFF. In DNA form, the CDR3 reads TGCAGCGTTGAAGGTATAGCCAGGGGACCCACTGAAGCTTTCTTT.

The chain uses TRBV29-1 and TRBJ2-3; TRBD2 matches 7 bases. V was clipped by 5 bases and J by 11 bases; unmatched bases: 7. The germline CDR1 and CDR2 sequences are SQVTM and ANQGSEA. The CDR3 is made up of 11 amino acids. This CDR3 reads CSVNERGGQYF. CDR3 DNA: TGCAGCGTTAACGAGCGGGGTGGGCAGTATTTT.

This clone was counted a single time. The J gene is TRBJ2-5, the V gene TRBV7-3, with 9 bases matching TRBD1. The CDR3 is 16 amino acids. Germline V gene lookup returns CDR1 SGHTA and CDR2 FQGTGA. V lost 3 bases and J lost 2; bases outside the gene matches: 7. CDR3 amino acids: CASSFGPGQGQETQYF. The CDR3 region has the DNA TGTGCCAGCAGCTTCGGACCGGGACAGGGACAAGAGACCCAGTACTTC.

V is TRBV15 and J is TRBJ1-2, with D hard to call. Germline V gene sequence: CDR1 LNHNV, CDR2 YYDKDF (reference sequence). V was trimmed by 11 bases and J by 6 bases, leaving 10 bases between them. CDR3 length: 10 residues. The CDR3 region has the DNA TGTGCCCAGAAAGGGAATGGCTACACCTTC. Residues: CAQKGNGYTF.

CDR3 sequence (DNA): TGTGCCATCGCGGTAGGGGGAAAAGAGACCCAGTACTTC. Protein product: CAIAVGGKETQYF. The rearrangement links TRBV10-3 to TRBJ2-5; D might be TRBD1 (6 bases). In germline, CDR1 is ENHRY, CDR2 SYGVKD. The V end was cut by 8 bases, the J end by 3 bases, with 13 bases between. The CDR3 length is 13 residues.

The chain recombines TRBV7-3 with TRBJ1-3, with D tentatively TRBD1 (6 bases). Between the trimmed V and J ends, which lost 1 base and 0 bases, there was a span of 10 bases. The length of the CDR3 is 16 residues. Per the germline V gene, CDR1 is SGHTA and CDR2 is FQGTGA. CDR3 amino acids: CASSLIGQSSGNTIYF. For the CDR3, the DNA is TGTGCCAGCAGCTTAATCGGACAGAGCTCTGGAAACACCATATATTTT.

The rearrangement uses TRBV5-1 and TRBJ2-2; 8 bases align to TRBD1. The CDR3 has 15 residues. The V and J ends lost 6 bases and 5 bases, in that order; junction bases with no gene match: 9. CDR1 SGHRS and CDR2 YFSETQ come from the germline V gene. The CDR3 bases are TGCGCCAGCAAGAAGTCAGGGGGCCTTACCGGGGAGCTGTTTTTT. Translated: CASKKSGGLTGELFF.

This clone was seen only a few times. The V call is TRBV7-3, the J call TRBJ2-1; D is uncertain. V lost 5 bases, J lost 4 bases, and 15 bases lay in between. Germline V lookup: CDR1 SGHTA, CDR2 FQGTGA. There are 15 residues in the CDR3. The CDR3 region has the DNA TGTGCCAGCAGCCCGTTGGGCCCGCCGTACAATGAGCAGTTCTTC. Amino acids: CASSPLGPPYNEQFF.

In DNA, the CDR3 is TGTGCCATCAGTGAGCACCTAGCGGATCAAGAGACCCAGTACTTC. It encodes CAISEHLADQETQYF. This chain links TRBV10-3 with TRBJ2-5, with 7 bases identical to TRBD2. J gave up 2 bases and V 2 bases, and 5 bases lay outside the gene matches. This CDR3 is 15 amino acids long. From germline, CDR1 is ENHRY and CDR2 SYGVKD.

J is TRBJ1-2 and V is TRBV15; a possible D gene is TRBD1 (6 bases). The CDR3 loop spans 15 amino acids. Trimming removed 1 base at V and 8 bases at J, with 17 bases between. The germline V gene has CDR1 LNHNV and CDR2 YYDKDF (reference sequence). The CDR3 loop is CATSRVEQGSFGYTF. DNA for the CDR3: TGTGCCACCAGCAGAGTGGAACAGGGATCCTTCGGCTACACCTTC.

This clone was recorded a few times. The chain has TRBV27 and TRBJ1-3, with no clear D. CDR1 is MNHEY and CDR2 is SMNVEV in the germline V gene (reference sequence). CDR3 length: 17 amino acids. With 5 bases removed from V and 0 bases from J, the gap between germline ends came to 17 bases. This chain's CDR3 is CASSPDTLSDSGNTIYF. The CDR3 DNA reads TGTGCCAGCAGTCCTGACACACTCTCAGACTCTGGAAACACCATATATTTT.

V usage is TRBV5-1 and J usage is TRBJ2-4; D unclear. This CDR3 contains 14 residues. V shed 1 base and J shed 0 bases, with 5 bases lying between them. Germline assignment: CDR1 SGHRS and CDR2 YFSETQ. The CDR3 protein is CASSLSEAKNIQYF. The CDR3 DNA follows: TGCGCCAGCAGCTTGAGTGAAGCCAAAAACATTCAGTACTTC.

This rearrangement joins TRBV25-1 to TRBJ1-3; D is possibly TRBD1 (5 bases). The CDR3 totals 15 residues. Germline V gene sequence: CDR1 MGHDK, CDR2 SYGVNS. V gave up 6 bases and J gave up 0 bases, with 12 bases separating them. Written as DNA, the CDR3 is TGTGCCAGCAGCCGAGGGGCGGGCTCTGGAAACACCATATATTTT. It codes for CASSRGAGSGNTIYF.

This clone was seen only a few times. The rearrangement uses TRBV6-1 and TRBJ1-5; no clear D. Deletions cut 11 bases from V and 1 base from J, with 12 bases between. CDR1 is MNHNS and CDR2 is SASEGT in the germline V gene. The CDR3 totals 13 residues. CDR3 protein: CAESGESNQPQHF. The CDR3 bases are TGTGCCGAGTCTGGGGAGAGCAATCAGCCCCAGCATTTT.

This clone was recorded a few times. The chain couples TRBV30 to TRBJ2-3; no definite D call. This CDR3 contains 12 residues. CDR1 and CDR2 (germline): GTSNPN, SVGIG (reference sequence). The V gene lost 5 bases and the J gene lost 6 bases, with 12 bases spanning the gap. The DNA for the CDR3 is TGTGCCTGGGAGGCCTACCGGGATACGCAGTATTTT. This gives the protein CAWEAYRDTQYF. The full variable domain, in which reference TRBV30 and TRBJ2-3 provide the parts outside the CDR3, is SQTIHQWPATLVQPVGSPLSLECTVEGTSNPNLYWYRQAAGRGLQLLFYSVGIGQISSEVPQNLSASRPQDRQFILSSKKLLLSDSGFYLCAWEAYRDTQYFGPGTRLTVL.

This clone appeared a few times. The V and J genes are TRBV5-1 and TRBJ2-6; 8 bases are a match to TRBD1. Trimming at V came to 1 base and at J to 1 base, leaving 7 bases not matched to a gene. The CDR3 length is 18 residues. The germline gives CDR1 SGHRS, CDR2 YFSETQ. The CDR3 protein is CASSLKQGALSGANVLTF. CDR3 nucleotide sequence: TGCGCCAGCAGCTTGAAGCAGGGGGCCCTTTCTGGGGCCAACGTCCTGACTTTC.

This clone was observed a handful of times. The V call is TRBV10-3, the J call TRBJ2-5, with 13 bases lining up with TRBD2. The V gene end was trimmed by 3 bases and the J gene end by 5 bases; junction bases not matched to a gene: 12. The germline V gene has CDR1 ENHRY and CDR2 SYGVKD. This CDR3 has 18 residues. CDR3 loop: CAISDFGLAGDRRETQYF. The CDR3 bases are TGTGCCATCAGTGACTTCGGACTAGCGGGAGATAGACGGGAGACCCAGTACTTC.

The rearrangement uses TRBV11-2 and TRBJ2-5; D is undetermined. Trimming took off 6 bases at V and 2 bases at J, with 4 bases between the two ends. Germline lookup yields CDR1 SGHAT and CDR2 FQNNGV. The CDR3 totals 11 residues. The CDR3 here is CASRGQETQYF. The CDR3 coding sequence is TGTGCCAGCAGGGGACAAGAGACCCAGTACTTC.

This chain uses TRBV2 with TRBJ2-1; tentatively, D is TRBD1 (5 bases). The V and J ends lost 0 bases and 1 base respectively, with 7 bases between them. The germline V gene has CDR1 SNHLY and CDR2 FYNNEI. The CDR3 spans 15 residues. DNA of the CDR3: TGTGCCAGCAGTGAAGCGGGGCATTCCTACAATGAGCAGTTCTTC. Encoded protein: CASSEAGHSYNEQFF.

This clone was counted only a few times. The chain's CDR3 is CASSFQGTTFTEAFF. The CDR3 coding sequence is TGTGCCAGCAGTTTTCAGGGCACCACTTTCACTGAAGCTTTCTTT. The V and J genes are TRBV2 and TRBJ1-1; a possible D gene is TRBD1 (5 bases). Germline V CDR1 and CDR2: SNHLY, FYNNEI. With 5 bases removed from V and 4 bases from J, the gap between germline ends came to 17 bases. CDR3 length: 15 amino acids.

This chain connects TRBV7-3 to TRBJ1-1; D not resolved. Germline CDR1 is SGHTA and CDR2 is FQGTGA. The V gene lost 6 bases and the J gene lost 5 bases, with 13 bases spanning the gap. The CDR3 totals 13 residues. DNA for the CDR3: TGTGCCAGCAGTTCCTTTGAGGGAACTGAAGCTTTCTTT. Its translation is CASSSFEGTEAFF.

The V and J genes are TRBV6-1 and TRBJ2-3, with 7 bases identical to TRBD1. The CDR3 contains 16 residues. The V gene's germline CDR1 is MNHNS and CDR2 SASEGT. Losses at the gene ends were 3 bases for V and 0 bases for J; bases not matched to a gene: 6. The CDR3 here is CASSERDSSSTDTQYF. The CDR3 DNA sequence: TGTGCCAGCAGTGAGAGGGACAGCTCTAGCACAGATACGCAGTATTTT.

The gene calls are TRBV16 and TRBJ1-4, with D unresolved. Trimming pared 0 bases from V and 3 bases from J, leaving 8 bases between. This CDR3 spans 15 amino acids. Germline V CDR1 and CDR2: KGHSY, FQNENV. The CDR3 here is CASSQSGLSNEKLFF. DNA for the CDR3: TGTGCCAGCAGCCAATCTGGGCTTTCTAATGAAAAACTGTTTTTT.

The CDR3: CASSYGQYAYEQYF. The CDR3 DNA is TGTGCCAGCAGTTACGGTCAGTATGCCTACGAGCAGTACTTC. V is TRBV6-5 and J is TRBJ2-7; D is uncertain. V lost 2 bases and J 2 bases, leaving 10 bases between the germline ends. Per the germline V gene, CDR1 is MNHEY and CDR2 is SVGAGI. CDR3 size: 14 residues.

J is TRBJ1-2 and V is TRBV18; the match to TRBD1 covers 9 bases. The J segment lost 1 base and the V segment lost 5 bases, leaving 14 bases of the junction unmatched. The CDR3 sequence is 18 residues long. CDR1 is KGHSH, CDR2 LQKENI, per germline. CDR3 bases: TGTGCCAGCTCATCCTATACAGGGGGCGCGGTTGATAACTATGGCTACACCTTC. This encodes CASSSYTGGAVDNYGYTF.